The 6 T cell receptor beta chains below all came from one sample that was sequenced in a study of CD8 T cells in ankylosing spondylitis. TCRdb fed the 5' RACE reads into MiXCR, producing one record per CDR3 protein. The sample consists of 250,000 to 400,000 distinct CDR3 sequences, roughly 10% of them appearing once. Sequences were obtained from blood, either unsorted or a sorted T cell fraction (not recorded which). These receptor sequences come from a female donor with ankylosing spondylitis or in good health (not recorded which).

This clonotype was counted ten times or more. The chain combines TRBV7-6 with TRBJ1-5; D gene ambiguous. Per the germline V gene, CDR1 is SGHVS and CDR2 is FNYEAQ. CDR3 length: 14 residues. V was clipped by 4 bases and J by 6 bases, with 13 bases between them. CDR3 in amino acids: CASSSLPVGQPQHF. CDR3 sequence (DNA): TGTGCCAGCAGCTCGCTACCCGTAGGTCAGCCCCAGCATTTT.

This clonotype was detected many times. The chain employs TRBV29-1 and TRBJ1-1, with D unclear. Between the trimmed V and J ends, which lost 7 bases and 7 bases, there was a span of 22 bases. From germline, CDR1 is SQVTM and CDR2 ANQGSEA. The CDR3 runs to 14 residues. The CDR3 region has the DNA TGCAGCGCCGTTGGGCCCAGCAAGGGAAATGAAGCTTTCTTT. Amino acids: CSAVGPSKGNEAFF.

This clonotype was seen at least ten times. V is TRBV20-1 and J is TRBJ2-1; D gene uncertain. Germline V gene lookup returns CDR1 DFQATT and CDR2 SNEGSKA (reference sequence). Deletions cut 3 bases from V and 2 bases from J, with 14 bases between. This CDR3 has 15 residues. The CDR3 loop is CSASQALGPYNEQFF. The CDR3 DNA reads TGCAGTGCTAGTCAGGCCCTAGGGCCCTACAATGAGCAGTTCTTC.

This clonotype was counted between two and nine times. V and J are TRBV27 and TRBJ2-3, with 10 bases that match TRBD2. V lost 1 base to trimming and J lost 2 bases; unmatched junction nucleotides: 6. CDR1 is MNHEY, CDR2 SMNVEV, per germline (reference sequence). The CDR3 is 17 residues long. The CDR3 DNA sequence: TGTGCCAGCAGTTTATGGGTACTAGCGGGGAACACAGATACGCAGTATTTT. Residues: CASSLWVLAGNTDTQYF.

The chain uses TRBV12-3 or TRBV12-4 and TRBJ2-7, with D perhaps assigned TRBD1 or TRBD2 (5 bases each). Trimming shortened V by 4 bases and J by 1 base, and 14 bases separated the two germline ends. This CDR3 has 15 amino acids. The CDR3, as DNA: TGTGCCAGCAGTTACTGGGGGAGAAGGTCCTACGAGCAGTACTTC. This sequence encodes CASSYWGRRSYEQYF.

This clonotype was seen at least ten times. The chain carries TRBV27 and TRBJ1-2, with 10 bases matching TRBD1. The CDR3 spans 16 residues. The V gene's germline CDR1 is MNHEY and CDR2 SMNVEV (reference sequence). V was clipped by 4 bases and J by 0 bases; unmatched bases: 5. The CDR3 sequence is CASSWGQGLSNYGYTF. The DNA of the CDR3 is TGTGCCAGCAGTTGGGGACAGGGGCTATCTAACTATGGCTACACCTTC.